A single sample is the source of the 23 T cell receptor beta chains below, sequenced in a study of blood T cell repertoires in COVID-19. The method was immunoSEQ multiplex PCR; TCRdb's version includes in-frame clones alone and lacks a portion of them. This sample has about 230,000 clones, with 75% to 90% found just once. Material: peripheral blood. These receptors all stem from a man aged 40-49 years with acute or convalescent COVID-19.

The genes are TRBV7-2 and TRBJ2-2; 8 bases match TRBD1. With 3 bases clipped from V and 0 bases from J, the junction kept 0 bases outside the gene matches. There are 15 residues in the CDR3. Germline assignment: CDR1 SGHTA and CDR2 FQGNSA. The CDR3 reads CASSLDRANTGELFF. CDR3 nucleotide sequence: TGTGCCAGCAGCTTGGACAGGGCGAACACCGGGGAGCTGTTTTTT.

The chain joins TRBV10-3 to TRBJ2-2; perhaps TRBD2 as D (6 bases). Germline assignment: CDR1 ENHRY and CDR2 SYGVKD. Trimming left V 9 bases short and J 2 bases short, with 13 bases between. There are 14 residues in the CDR3. The CDR3 sequence is CAILAVLNTGELFF. CDR3 coding DNA: TGTGCCATACTAGCCGTCCTCAACACCGGGGAGCTGTTTTTT.

This clone occurred a few times. V is TRBV3-1 (or the pseudogene TRBV3-2) and J is TRBJ2-3; D possibly corresponds to TRBD2 (6 bases). Looked up from germline, CDR1 is LGHDT and CDR2 is YNNKEL (reference sequence). This CDR3 has 18 residues. V shed 0 bases and J shed 4 bases, with 20 bases lying between them. CDR3 DNA: TGTGCCAGCAGCCAAGAGTGGAGGGGCGGTATGCTTGCAGATACGCAGTATTTT. It is translated as CASSQEWRGGMLADTQYF.

The chain carries TRBV19 and TRBJ1-2; D not certain. The CDR3 extends over 13 amino acids. Trimming took off 1 base at V and 3 bases at J, with 6 bases between the two ends. Germline CDR1 reads LNHDA; CDR2 reads SQIVND (reference sequence). CDR3 sequence: CASSIGDYYGYTF. The CDR3 region has the DNA TGTGCCAGTAGTATAGGAGATTACTATGGCTACACCTTC.

J is TRBJ1-2 and V is TRBV7-8, with 7 bases matching TRBD1. The V segment lost 5 bases and the J segment 4 bases; nucleotides outside the gene matches: 7. Germline V lookup: CDR1 SGHVS, CDR2 FQNEAQ. The length of the CDR3 is 14 residues. CDR3 region: CASSPRTGLYGYTF. The CDR3 DNA sequence: TGTGCCAGCAGCCCAAGGACAGGTCTCTATGGCTACACCTTC.

The rearrangement joins TRBV4-2 to TRBJ1-4; no reliable D call. V was clipped by 6 bases and J by 1 base, with 15 bases between them. There are 16 residues in the CDR3. Germline values: CDR1 LGHNA, CDR2 YNFKEQ. The DNA for the CDR3 is TGTGCCAGCAGGGCTCAGGATGGCTTAACTAATGAAAAACTGTTTTTT. Protein product: CASRAQDGLTNEKLFF.

The genes are TRBV3-1 (or the pseudogene TRBV3-2) and TRBJ1-1, with D unresolved. Germline values: CDR1 LGHDT, CDR2 YNNKEL (reference sequence). V dropped 4 bases and J dropped 2 bases, with 8 bases sitting between them. This CDR3 contains 13 residues. The CDR3, as DNA: TGTGCCAGCAGCCCCCTGCGTAACACTGAAGCTTTCTTT. This gives the protein CASSPLRNTEAFF.

The chain combines TRBV7-9 with TRBJ2-3, with 10 nucleotides matching TRBD1. CDR3 size: 16 residues. Trimming removed 5 bases from V and 5 bases from J; junction bases left unmatched: 10. Germline assignment: CDR1 SEHNR and CDR2 FQNEAQ (reference sequence). The CDR3 spells CASSPADRGRGDTQYF. As DNA, the CDR3 is TGTGCCAGCAGCCCCGCCGACAGGGGGCGCGGAGATACGCAGTATTTT.

The J gene is TRBJ1-3, the V gene TRBV2, with D possibly matching TRBD1 (6 bases). This CDR3 is built from 13 residues. Trimming took 8 bases from V and 0 from J, leaving 8 bases between them. Germline V gives CDR1 SNHLY, CDR2 FYNNEI. The CDR3 coding sequence is TGTGCCAGCGGACAGTTCTCTGGAAACACCATATATTTT. Protein: CASGQFSGNTIYF.

V gene TRBV6-5 combines with J gene TRBJ2-7; 7 positions agree with TRBD2. Trimming cost V 5 bases and J 3 bases; bases outside gene matches: 1. This CDR3 contains 12 residues. The germline V gene encodes CDR1 MNHEY and CDR2 SVGAGI. CDR3 protein: CASSRTSYEQYF. In DNA, the CDR3 is TGTGCCAGCAGTCGGACTAGCTACGAGCAGTACTTC.

This sequence joins TRBV4-2 and TRBJ2-4; D might be TRBD1 (6 bases). Germline V gene sequence: CDR1 LGHNA, CDR2 YNFKEQ. Between the trimmed V and J ends, which lost 1 base and 4 bases, there was a span of 23 bases. This CDR3 region has 19 residues. The CDR3 nucleotides read TGTGCCAGCAGCCAAGCTCCCCATGGGACAACAAGGGCAAAAAACATTCAGTACTTC. Encoded protein: CASSQAPHGTTRAKNIQYF.

This clone was observed at least ten times. This chain connects TRBV7-6 to TRBJ2-7, with D possibly being TRBD1 (5 bases). Germline V gene sequence: CDR1 SGHVS, CDR2 FNYEAQ. The germline V and J ends were trimmed by 2 bases and 4 bases, with 15 bases remaining between them. The CDR3 spans 15 residues. The CDR3 reads CASSLMQGSSYEQYF. In DNA form, the CDR3 reads TGTGCCAGCAGCTTAATGCAGGGATCTTCGTACGAGCAGTACTTC.

This sequence joins TRBV5-1 and TRBJ2-5; TRBD2 matches 10 bases. The CDR3 length is 15 residues. Germline CDR1 SGHRS, CDR2 YFSETQ. With 0 bases clipped from V and 3 bases from J, the junction kept 2 bases outside the gene matches. For the CDR3, the DNA is TGCGCCAGCAGCTTGGCAACTAGCGGGAAAGAGACCCAGTACTTC. Residues: CASSLATSGKETQYF.

The chain is built from TRBV11-2 and TRBJ2-1; 10 nucleotides match TRBD2. Germline-derived CDR1 and CDR2 are SGHAT and FQNNGV. CDR3 length equals 15 residues. Trimming removed 3 bases from V and 3 bases from J; junction bases left unmatched: 2. Here the CDR3 DNA reads TGTGCCAGCAGCTTGGGGACTAGCGTCTACAATGAGCAGTTCTTC. Protein product: CASSLGTSVYNEQFF.

V gene TRBV9 combines with J gene TRBJ2-7; 7 bases fit TRBD1. V lost 6 bases and J lost 6; bases outside the gene matches: 15. This CDR3 comprises 15 residues. Looked up from germline, CDR1 is SGDLS and CDR2 is YYNGEE. In DNA form, the CDR3 reads TGTGCCAGCATCCTTAAGGGGGCTCCGGGGCTCGAGCAGTACTTC. Its protein is CASILKGAPGLEQYF.

Comments on this clone: The same CDR3 also results from other DNA sequences found in this sample. The V call is TRBV5-4, the J call TRBJ2-3; 8 bases line up with TRBD2. The germline V gene encodes CDR1 SGHNT and CDR2 YYREEE (reference sequence). Losses at the gene ends were 5 bases for V and 3 bases for J; bases not matched to a gene: 8. The CDR3 has 15 amino acids. The CDR3 nucleotides are TGTGCCAGCAGTTCTAAACGGGAGGGAACAGATACGCAGTATTTT. It yields the protein CASSSKREGTDTQYF.

The chain has TRBV5-5 and TRBJ1-1; 10 bases map to TRBD1. V trimming: 4 bases; J trimming: 8 bases; junction bases outside the gene matches: 5. Germline CDR1 SGHKS, CDR2 YYEKEE (reference sequence). CDR3 length: 13 residues. The CDR3 spells CASSPWTGGEAFF. CDR3 sequence (DNA): TGTGCCAGCAGCCCCTGGACAGGGGGGGAAGCTTTCTTT.

This chain links TRBV30 with TRBJ1-6; D is unresolved. V was pared by 4 bases and J by 6 bases, with 10 bases between. The CDR3 has 13 residues. The V gene's germline CDR1 is GTSNPN and CDR2 SVGIG (reference sequence). The CDR3 nucleotides read TGTGCCTGGATGAGCTCTTCTAATTCACCCCTCCACTTT. Amino acid sequence: CAWMSSSNSPLHF.

The sample holds one count of this clone. The chain employs TRBV6-5 and TRBJ2-1; 8 bases are shared with TRBD2. Losses at the gene ends were 5 bases for V and 15 bases for J; bases not matched to a gene: 15. Germline CDR1 and CDR2: MNHEY and SVGAGI. There are 14 residues in the CDR3. This chain's CDR3 is CASSQTGLAPIPFF. For the CDR3, the DNA is TGTGCCAGCAGTCAAACCGGACTAGCCCCGATCCCGTTCTTC.

This rearrangement joins TRBV5-1 to TRBJ2-3; 10 bases are shared with TRBD1. Germline V gene lookup returns CDR1 SGHRS and CDR2 YFSETQ. The V and J ends lost 0 bases and 3 bases, in that order; junction bases with no gene match: 1. The CDR3 consists of 15 residues. The chain's CDR3 is CASSLGTGGTDTQYF. The DNA for the CDR3 is TGCGCCAGCAGCTTGGGGACAGGGGGAACAGATACGCAGTATTTT.

The V call is TRBV30, the J call TRBJ1-3; no clear D gene. The CDR3 runs 13 residues. CDR1 and CDR2 (germline): GTSNPN, SVGIG (reference sequence). The V end lost 4 bases, the J end lost 3 bases, and 10 bases lay between the germline ends. This chain's CDR3 is CAWNPGGGNTIYF. The CDR3 DNA reads as TGTGCCTGGAACCCAGGTGGTGGAAACACCATATATTTT.

CDR3 sequence reads: CSAPTGSEAFF. The DNA for the CDR3 is TGCAGTGCTCCGACAGGGTCTGAAGCTTTCTTT. The rearrangement joins TRBV20-1 to TRBJ1-1, with 7 bases lining up with TRBD1. The length of the CDR3 is 11 residues. J was trimmed by 6 bases and V by 5 bases; bases with no gene match: 3. Germline V gene lookup returns CDR1 DFQATT and CDR2 SNEGSKA (reference sequence).

The chain has TRBV10-1 and TRBJ1-1; 9 positions match TRBD1. This CDR3 region has 13 residues. The J segment lost 6 bases and the V segment lost 4 bases, leaving 3 bases of the junction unmatched. The germline CDR1 and CDR2 sequences are WNHNN and SYGVQD (reference sequence). The CDR3 coding sequence is TGCGCCAGCAGTGCGAGACAGGGGGCTGAAGCTTTCTTT. Amino acids: CASSARQGAEAFF.